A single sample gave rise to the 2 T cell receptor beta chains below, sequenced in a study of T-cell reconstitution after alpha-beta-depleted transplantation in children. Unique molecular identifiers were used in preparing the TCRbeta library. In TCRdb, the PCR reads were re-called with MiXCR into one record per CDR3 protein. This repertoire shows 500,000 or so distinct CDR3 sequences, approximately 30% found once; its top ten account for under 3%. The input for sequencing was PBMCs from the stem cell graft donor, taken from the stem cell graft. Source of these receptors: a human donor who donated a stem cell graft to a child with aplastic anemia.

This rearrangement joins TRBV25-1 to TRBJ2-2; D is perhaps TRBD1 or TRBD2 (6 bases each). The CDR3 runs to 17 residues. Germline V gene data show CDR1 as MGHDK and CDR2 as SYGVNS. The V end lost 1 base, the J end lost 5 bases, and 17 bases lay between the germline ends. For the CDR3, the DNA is TGTGCCAGCAGTGAATCGGGGGCGGGGCCGAGGACCGGGGAGCTGTTTTTT. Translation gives CASSESGAGPRTGELFF.

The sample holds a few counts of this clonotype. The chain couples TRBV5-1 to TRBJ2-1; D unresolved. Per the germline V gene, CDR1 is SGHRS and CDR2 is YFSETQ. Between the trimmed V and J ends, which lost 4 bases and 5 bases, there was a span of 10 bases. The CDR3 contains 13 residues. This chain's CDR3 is CASSADVNNEQFF. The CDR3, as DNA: TGCGCCAGCAGCGCAGACGTGAACAATGAGCAGTTCTTC.